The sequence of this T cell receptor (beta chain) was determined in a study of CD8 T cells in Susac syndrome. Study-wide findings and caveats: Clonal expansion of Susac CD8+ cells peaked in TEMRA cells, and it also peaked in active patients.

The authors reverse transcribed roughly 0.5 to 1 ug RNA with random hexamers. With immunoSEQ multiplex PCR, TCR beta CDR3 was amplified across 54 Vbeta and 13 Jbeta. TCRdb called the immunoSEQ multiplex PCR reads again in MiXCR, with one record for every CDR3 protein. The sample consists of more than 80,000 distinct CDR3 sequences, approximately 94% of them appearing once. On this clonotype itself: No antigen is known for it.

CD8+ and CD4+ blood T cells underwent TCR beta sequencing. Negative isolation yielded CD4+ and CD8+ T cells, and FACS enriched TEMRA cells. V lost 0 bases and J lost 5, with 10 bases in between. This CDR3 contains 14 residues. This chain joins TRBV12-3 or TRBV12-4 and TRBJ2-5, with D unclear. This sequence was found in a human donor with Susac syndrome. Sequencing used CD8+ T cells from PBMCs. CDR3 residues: CASSLARGAETQYF. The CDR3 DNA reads TGTGCCAGCAGTTTAGCGCGCGGTGCTGAGACCCAGTACTTC.